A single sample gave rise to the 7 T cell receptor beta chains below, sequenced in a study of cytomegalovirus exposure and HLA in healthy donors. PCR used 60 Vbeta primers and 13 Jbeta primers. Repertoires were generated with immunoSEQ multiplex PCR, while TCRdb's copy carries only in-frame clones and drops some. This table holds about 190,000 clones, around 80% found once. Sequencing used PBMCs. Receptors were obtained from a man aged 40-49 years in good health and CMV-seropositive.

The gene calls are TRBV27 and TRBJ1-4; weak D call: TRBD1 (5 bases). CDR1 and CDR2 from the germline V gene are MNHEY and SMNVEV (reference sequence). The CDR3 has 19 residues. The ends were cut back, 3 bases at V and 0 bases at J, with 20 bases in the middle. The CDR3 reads CASSLLFRGGVATNEKLFF. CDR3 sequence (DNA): TGTGCCAGCAGTTTGCTCTTCCGGGGAGGGGTTGCAACTAATGAAAAACTGTTTTTT.

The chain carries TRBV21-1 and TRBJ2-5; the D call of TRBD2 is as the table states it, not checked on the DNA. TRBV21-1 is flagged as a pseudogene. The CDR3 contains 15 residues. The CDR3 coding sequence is TGTGCCAGCAGCGAATTGTTTAAGCTAGTGGAGACCCAGTACTTC. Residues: CASSELFKLVETQYF.

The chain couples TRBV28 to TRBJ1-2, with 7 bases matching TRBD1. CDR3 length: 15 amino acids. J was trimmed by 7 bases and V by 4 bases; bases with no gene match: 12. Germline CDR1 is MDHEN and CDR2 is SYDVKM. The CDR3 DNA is TGTGCCAGCAGTTCCTCGGACAGGATCTTCGCTGGCTACACCTTC. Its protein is CASSSSDRIFAGYTF.

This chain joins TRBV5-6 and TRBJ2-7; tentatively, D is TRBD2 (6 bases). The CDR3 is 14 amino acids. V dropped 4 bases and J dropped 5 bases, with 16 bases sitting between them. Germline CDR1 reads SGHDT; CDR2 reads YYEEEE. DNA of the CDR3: TGTGCCAGCAGCCGAAAGGGACTTTTGGACGAGCAGTACTTC. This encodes CASSRKGLLDEQYF.

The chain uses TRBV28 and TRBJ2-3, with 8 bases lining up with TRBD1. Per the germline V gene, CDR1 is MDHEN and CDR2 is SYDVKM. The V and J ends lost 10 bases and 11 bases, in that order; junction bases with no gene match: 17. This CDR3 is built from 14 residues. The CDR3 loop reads CATLIPGQVAVQYF. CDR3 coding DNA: TGTGCCACCCTTATCCCGGGACAGGTAGCAGTGCAGTATTTT.

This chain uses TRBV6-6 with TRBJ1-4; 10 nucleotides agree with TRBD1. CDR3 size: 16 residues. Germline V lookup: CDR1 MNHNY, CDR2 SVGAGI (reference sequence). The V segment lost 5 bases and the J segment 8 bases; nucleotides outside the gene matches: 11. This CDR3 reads CASSRLRDRGTEKLFF. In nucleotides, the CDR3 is TGTGCCAGCAGTCGACTCAGGGACAGGGGTACGGAAAAACTGTTTTTT.

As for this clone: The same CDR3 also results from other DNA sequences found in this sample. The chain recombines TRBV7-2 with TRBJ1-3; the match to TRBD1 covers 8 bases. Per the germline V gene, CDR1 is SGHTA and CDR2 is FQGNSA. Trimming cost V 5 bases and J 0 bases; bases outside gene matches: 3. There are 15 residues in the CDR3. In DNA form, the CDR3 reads TGTGCCAGCAGCCGGGACAGGAGCTCTGGAAACACCATATATTTT. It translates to CASSRDRSSGNTIYF.